The source of this TCR beta chain is a study of blood T cell repertoires in COVID-19. Across the study: Sites in the United States, Italy and Spain provided acute and convalescent COVID-19 samples.

Cohort 3 recovery required two negative PCRs, clearance, or symptom resolution. TCRdb's copy holds only in-frame clones and misses some; the assay was immunoSEQ multiplex PCR. The sample records 250,000 to 350,000 clones, about 85% being singletons. CDR1 and CDR2 (germline): MNHEY, SVGAGI. This CDR3 is built from 12 residues. The V gene lost 4 bases and the J gene lost 2 bases, with 4 bases spanning the gap. The clonotype was recovered from a woman aged 50 to 60 who had recovered from COVID-19. Material: PBMCs or T cells enriched from blood (not recorded which). The chain combines TRBV6-5 with TRBJ2-3; no clear D. This CDR3 reads CASSSDTDTQYF. The CDR3 bases are TGTGCCAGCAGTTCAGACACAGATACGCAGTATTTT.